This TCR beta chain was obtained from a study of CD8+ T cells in alopecia areata (dated by TCRdb to the late 2010s). Regarding the study in general: Treated patients were enrolled in an open-label pilot trial of oral tofacitinib, 5 to 10 mg twice daily, for moderate-to-severe alopecia areata. Biopsies were taken from tofacitinib-treated patients at baseline and again at 4 and 24 weeks into treatment, and several of those patients also had a later scalp biopsy. The RNA source kit depended on sample type: the PAXgene miRNA kit for fixed scalp, the miRNeasy kit for PBMCs, and the RNeasy kit for mouse skin. The study used high-throughput TCRbeta sequencing to examine T cell clonal expansion in alopecia areata, in both the C3H/HeJ mouse model and human patients. In treated patients, disease severity was measured using the SALT score, which gives the percentage of scalp surface area affected. Clonality in the scalp was compared among normal scalp (n=4), patchy alopecia areata scalp (n=8), and alopecia totalis/universalis scalp (n=8). On the human side, TCRbeta sequencing was run on scalp tissue and on sorted CD4+ and CD8+ peripheral blood T cells from healthy controls and from alopecia areata patients with either patchy or totalis/universalis disease. Amplification of TCRbeta CDR3 regions was done by immunoSEQ multiplex PCR using 35 Vbeta forward primers and 13 Jbeta reverse primers. Patients stayed on tofacitinib for 6 to 18 months and then had 6 months of follow-up off drug so that delayed response and recurrence could be assessed. What the study reported, not specific to this receptor: Compared with normal scalp, lesional scalp, particularly in alopecia totalis/universalis, had higher clonality and more expanded CD8+ clones, which suggests antigenic drive. During tofacitinib treatment, many expanded lesional clones remained in scalp and blood, and this persistence may partly explain relapse after treatment is stopped. Tofacitinib significantly decreased scalp clonality and the number of expanded CD8+ clones among the top 100 scalp clones. Because the treated cohort was small and included a single nonresponder, larger studies are needed to assess links between baseline CD8+ expansion and response. Shared TCR sequences between patients were less evident than in mice, which may be partly attributable to HLA diversity in the patient population. Scalp TCR repertoire analysis is complicated because resident alphabeta T cells in normal human skin are also sequenced, whereas mouse skin is dominated by gammadelta T cells.

Libraries were prepared through the immunoSEQ multiplex PCR assay. RNA was extracted from all samples and reverse transcribed into cDNA, which served as template for TCR sequencing. First-strand cDNA was synthesized using SuperScript III with a 2:1 mix of oligo-dT and random hexamers. A synthetic immune receptor repertoire was used to measure amplification bias, and any remaining bias was corrected computationally. Concerning the study's data processing: Raw reads were preprocessed to remove errors, and CDR3 was defined according to IMGT conventions as the region from the conserved cysteine to phenylalanine. To get clonality, Shannon entropy was normalized by log2 of the number of productive unique TCRs and the result was subtracted from 1. Scalp TCRbeta sequences were cross-referenced with sorted blood CD4 and CD8 repertoires so that the CD4 or CD8 identity of scalp clones could be inferred. The immuneACCESS repertoire file appears here via TCRdb, limited to in-frame rearrangements. These files lack a portion of the clones; in checked studies, under half of the deficit traces to unresolved V genes, and the cause of the others is not known. V, J and clone size were drawn from that table, and D and trimming were deduced from the DNA. This sample is represented by about 200,000 clones; around two fifths of them were singletons. About 0.48% of the sample goes to the ten largest clones.

For CDR1 and CDR2, the germline V gene lists SGDLS and YYNGEE. V loses 3 bases, J loses 4 bases, and the germline ends lie 10 bases apart. Measured from the cysteine to the phenylalanine, the CDR3 is 14 residues long. Just CDR3 DNA is preserved here, 42 bases in frame from base 1. The label giving this sample's treatment or condition can be read as: oral pan-JAK inhibitor, 5-10 mg twice daily. Peripheral blood and lesional scalp punch biopsies were obtained from patients with alopecia areata. PBMCs were isolated by density centrifugation and stained for CD3, CD4 and CD8, and CD4+ and CD8+ T cells were sorted on a FACSAria. The sample holds a few counts of this clone. Its binding antigen is unknown. No much larger clone exists at a distance of one base, and base qualities are not known.

The sequence links TRBV9 to TRBJ1-4, with a tentative D gene TRBD1 over 5 matching bases. The receptor was derived from a human donor with alopecia areata. The sample consisted of CD4+ T cells sorted from blood, taken between weeks 30 and 35, from a patient treated with tofacitinib. The DNA sequence is TGTGCCAGCAGCGAACAGGTTGTTAATGAAAAACTGTTTTTT. This gives the protein CASSEQVVNEKLFF.